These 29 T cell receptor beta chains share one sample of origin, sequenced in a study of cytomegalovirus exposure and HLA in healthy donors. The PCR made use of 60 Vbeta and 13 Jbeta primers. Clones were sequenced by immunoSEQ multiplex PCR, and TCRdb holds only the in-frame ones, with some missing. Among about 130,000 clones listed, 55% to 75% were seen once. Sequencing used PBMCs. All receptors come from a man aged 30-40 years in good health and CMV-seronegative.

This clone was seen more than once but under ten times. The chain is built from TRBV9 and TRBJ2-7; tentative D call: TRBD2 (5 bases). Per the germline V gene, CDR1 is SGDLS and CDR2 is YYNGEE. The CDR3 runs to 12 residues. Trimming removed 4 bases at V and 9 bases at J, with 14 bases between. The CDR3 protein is CASSPDEGAQYF. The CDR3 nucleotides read TGTGCCAGCAGCCCGGATGAGGGTGCGCAGTACTTC.

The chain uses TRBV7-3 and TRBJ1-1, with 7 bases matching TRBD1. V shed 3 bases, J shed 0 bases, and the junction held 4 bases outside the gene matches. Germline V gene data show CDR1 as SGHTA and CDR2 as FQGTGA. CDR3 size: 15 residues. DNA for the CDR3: TGTGCCAGCAGCTTGGGGACAGCCATGAACACTGAAGCTTTCTTT. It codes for CASSLGTAMNTEAFF.

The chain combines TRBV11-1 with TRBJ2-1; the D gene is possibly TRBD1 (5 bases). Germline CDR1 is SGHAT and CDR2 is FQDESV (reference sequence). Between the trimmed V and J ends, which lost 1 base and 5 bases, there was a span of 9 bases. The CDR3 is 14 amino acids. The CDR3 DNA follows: TGTGCCAGCAGCTTAGGGGGCGAGGACAATGAGCAGTTCTTC. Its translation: CASSLGGEDNEQFF.

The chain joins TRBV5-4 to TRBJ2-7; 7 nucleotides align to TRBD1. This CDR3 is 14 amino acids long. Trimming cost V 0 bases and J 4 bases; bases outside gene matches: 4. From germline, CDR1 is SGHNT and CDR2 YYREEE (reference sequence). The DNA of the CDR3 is TGTGCCAGCAGCTTGGGGACAGGACGATACGAGCAGTACTTC. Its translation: CASSLGTGRYEQYF.

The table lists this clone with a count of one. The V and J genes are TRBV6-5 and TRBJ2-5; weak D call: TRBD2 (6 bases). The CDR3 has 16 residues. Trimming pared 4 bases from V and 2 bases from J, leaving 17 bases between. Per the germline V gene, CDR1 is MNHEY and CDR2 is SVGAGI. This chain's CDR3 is CASSLLLGTRQETQYF. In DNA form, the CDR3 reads TGTGCCAGCAGTTTGCTCCTAGGGACTCGTCAAGAGACCCAGTACTTC.

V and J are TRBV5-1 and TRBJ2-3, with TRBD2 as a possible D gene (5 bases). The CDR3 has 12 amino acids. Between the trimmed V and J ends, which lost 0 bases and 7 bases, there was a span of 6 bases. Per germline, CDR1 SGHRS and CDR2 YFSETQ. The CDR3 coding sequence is TGCGCCAGCAGCTTGGGGGAGAATACGCAGTATTTT. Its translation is CASSLGENTQYF.

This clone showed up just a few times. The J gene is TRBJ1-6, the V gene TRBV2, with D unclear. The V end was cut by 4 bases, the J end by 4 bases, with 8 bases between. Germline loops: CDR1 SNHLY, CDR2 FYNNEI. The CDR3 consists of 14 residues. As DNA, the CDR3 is TGTGCCAGCAGTGTACAAGATTATAATTCACCCCTCCACTTT. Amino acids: CASSVQDYNSPLHF.

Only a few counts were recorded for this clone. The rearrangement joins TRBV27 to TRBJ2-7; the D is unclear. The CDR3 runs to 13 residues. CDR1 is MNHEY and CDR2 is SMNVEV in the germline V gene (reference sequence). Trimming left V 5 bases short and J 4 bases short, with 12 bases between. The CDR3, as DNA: TGTGCCAGCAGTCCCCTTGTAGCATACGAGCAGTACTTC. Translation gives CASSPLVAYEQYF.

CDR3 region: CASSMRENEQFF. The CDR3 nucleotides are TGTGCCAGCAGCATGAGGGAAAATGAGCAGTTCTTC. The gene calls are TRBV21-1 and TRBJ2-1; the table's D call, TRBD2, was not checked against the DNA. TRBV21-1 is a pseudogene. The CDR3 has 12 amino acids.

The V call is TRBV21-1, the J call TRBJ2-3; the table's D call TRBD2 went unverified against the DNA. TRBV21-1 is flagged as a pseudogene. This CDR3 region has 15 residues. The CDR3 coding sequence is TGTGCCAGCAGCAAAGTACTAGCGGACACAGATACGCAGTATTTT. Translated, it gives CASSKVLADTDTQYF.

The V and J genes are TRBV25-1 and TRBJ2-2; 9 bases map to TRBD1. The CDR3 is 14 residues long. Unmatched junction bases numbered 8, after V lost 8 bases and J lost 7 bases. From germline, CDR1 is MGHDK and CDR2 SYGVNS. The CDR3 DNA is TGTGCCAGCGGGGACAGGGAGGTTGGCGGGGAGCTGTTTTTT. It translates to CASGDREVGGELFF.

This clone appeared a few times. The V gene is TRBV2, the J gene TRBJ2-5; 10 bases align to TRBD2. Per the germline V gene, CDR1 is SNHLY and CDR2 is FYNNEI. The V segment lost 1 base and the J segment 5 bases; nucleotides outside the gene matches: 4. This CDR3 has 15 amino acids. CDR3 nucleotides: TGTGCCAGCAGTGAAGAGGGACTAGCGAGTGAGACCCAGTACTTC. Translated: CASSEEGLASETQYF.

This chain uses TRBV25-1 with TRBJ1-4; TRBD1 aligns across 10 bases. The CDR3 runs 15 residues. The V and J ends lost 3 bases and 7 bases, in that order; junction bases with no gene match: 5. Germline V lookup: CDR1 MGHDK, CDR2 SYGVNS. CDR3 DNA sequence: TGTGCCAGCAGTGACGGGACAGGGGAAGGTGAAAAACTGTTTTTT. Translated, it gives CASSDGTGEGEKLFF.

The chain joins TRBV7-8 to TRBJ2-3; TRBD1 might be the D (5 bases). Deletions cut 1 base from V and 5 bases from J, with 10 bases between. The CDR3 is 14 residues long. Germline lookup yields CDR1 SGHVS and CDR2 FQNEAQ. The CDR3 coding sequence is TGTGCCAGCAGCTTAGAGGGAAGGGGAGATACGCAGTATTTT. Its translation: CASSLEGRGDTQYF.

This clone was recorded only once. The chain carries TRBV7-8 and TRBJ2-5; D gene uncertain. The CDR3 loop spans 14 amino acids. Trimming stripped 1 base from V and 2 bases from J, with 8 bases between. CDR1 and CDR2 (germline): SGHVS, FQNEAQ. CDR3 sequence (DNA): TGTGCCAGCAGCTTAGTACAGAGACAAGAGACCCAGTACTTC. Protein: CASSLVQRQETQYF.

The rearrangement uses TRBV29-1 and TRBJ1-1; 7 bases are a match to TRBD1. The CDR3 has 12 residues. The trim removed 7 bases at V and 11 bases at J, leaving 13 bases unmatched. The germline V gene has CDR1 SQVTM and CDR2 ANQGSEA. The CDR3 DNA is TGCAGCGCTCAGGGGGTGAGGATTAACGCTTTCTTT. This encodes CSAQGVRINAFF.

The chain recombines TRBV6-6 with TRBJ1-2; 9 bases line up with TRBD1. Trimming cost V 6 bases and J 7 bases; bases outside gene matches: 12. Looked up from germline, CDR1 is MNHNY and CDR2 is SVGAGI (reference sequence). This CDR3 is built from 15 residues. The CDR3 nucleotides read TGTGCCAGCAGACCCAAGGGACAGGGAAAAAGTGGCTACACCTTC. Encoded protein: CASRPKGQGKSGYTF.

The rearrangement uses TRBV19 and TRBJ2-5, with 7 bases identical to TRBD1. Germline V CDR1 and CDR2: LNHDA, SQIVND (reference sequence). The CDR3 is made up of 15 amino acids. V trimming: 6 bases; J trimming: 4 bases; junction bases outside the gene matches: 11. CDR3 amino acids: CASSGQGVRLETQYF. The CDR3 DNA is TGTGCCAGTAGCGGTCAGGGGGTTCGGTTAGAGACCCAGTACTTC.

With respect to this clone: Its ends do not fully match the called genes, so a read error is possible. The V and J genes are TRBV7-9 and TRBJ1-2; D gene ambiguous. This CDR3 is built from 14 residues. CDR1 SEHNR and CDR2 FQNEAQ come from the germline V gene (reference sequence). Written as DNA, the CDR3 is TGTTCCAGCAGCTTACTTACAGTGAACTATGGCTACACCTTC. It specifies CSSSLLTVNYGYTF. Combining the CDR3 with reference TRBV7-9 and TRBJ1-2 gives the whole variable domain DTGVSQNPRHKITKRGQNVTFRCDPISEHNRLYWYRQTLGQGPEFLTYFQNEAQLEKSRLLSDRFSAERPKGSFSTLEIQRTEQGDSAMYLCSSSLLTVNYGYTFGSGTRLTVV.

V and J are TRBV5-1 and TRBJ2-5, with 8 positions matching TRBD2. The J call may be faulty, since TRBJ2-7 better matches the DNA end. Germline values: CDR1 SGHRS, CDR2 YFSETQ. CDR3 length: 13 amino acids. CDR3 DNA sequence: TGCGCCAGCAGCTTGGCCGGGAGGGCCGAGCAGTACTTC. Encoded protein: CASSLAGRAEQYF.

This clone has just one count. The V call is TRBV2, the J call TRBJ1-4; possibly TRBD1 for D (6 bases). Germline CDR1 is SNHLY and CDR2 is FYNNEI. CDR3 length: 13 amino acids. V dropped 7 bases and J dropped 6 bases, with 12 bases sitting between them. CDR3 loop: CASTQGRYEKLFF. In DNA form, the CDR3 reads TGTGCCAGCACCCAGGGGCGGTATGAAAAACTGTTTTTT.

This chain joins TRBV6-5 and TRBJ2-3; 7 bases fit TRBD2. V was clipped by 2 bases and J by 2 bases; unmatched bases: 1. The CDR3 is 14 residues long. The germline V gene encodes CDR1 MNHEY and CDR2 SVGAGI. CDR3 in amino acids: CASSYGTNTDTQYF. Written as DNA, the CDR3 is TGTGCCAGCAGTTACGGGACTAACACAGATACGCAGTATTTT.

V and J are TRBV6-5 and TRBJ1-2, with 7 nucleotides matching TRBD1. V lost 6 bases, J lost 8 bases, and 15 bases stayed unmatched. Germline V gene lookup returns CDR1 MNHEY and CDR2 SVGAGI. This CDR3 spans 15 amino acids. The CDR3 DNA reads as TGTGCCAGCAGGGACGGGACAGCGATTATCAAGGGCTACACCTTC. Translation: CASRDGTAIIKGYTF.

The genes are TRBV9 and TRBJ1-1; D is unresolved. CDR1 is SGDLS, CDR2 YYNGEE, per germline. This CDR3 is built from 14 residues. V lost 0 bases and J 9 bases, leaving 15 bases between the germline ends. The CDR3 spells CASSVVRTPPQAFF. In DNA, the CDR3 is TGTGCCAGCAGCGTAGTCCGTACACCACCCCAAGCTTTCTTT.

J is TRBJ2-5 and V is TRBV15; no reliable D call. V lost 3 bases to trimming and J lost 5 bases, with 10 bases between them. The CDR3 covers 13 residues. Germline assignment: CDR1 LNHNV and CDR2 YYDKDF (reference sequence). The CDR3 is CATSRALLETQYF. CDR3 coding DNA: TGTGCCACCAGCAGGGCCCTGTTGGAGACCCAGTACTTC.

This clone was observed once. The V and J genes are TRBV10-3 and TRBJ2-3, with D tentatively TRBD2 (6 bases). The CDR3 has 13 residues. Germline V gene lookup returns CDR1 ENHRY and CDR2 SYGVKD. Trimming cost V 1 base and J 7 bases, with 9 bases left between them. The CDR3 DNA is TGTGCCATCAGTGAGTTCGGGAGAAATACGCAGTATTTT. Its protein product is CAISEFGRNTQYF.

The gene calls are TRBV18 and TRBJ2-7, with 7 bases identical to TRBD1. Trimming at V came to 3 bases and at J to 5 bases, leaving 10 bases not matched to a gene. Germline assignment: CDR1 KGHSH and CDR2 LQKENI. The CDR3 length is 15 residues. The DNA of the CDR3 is TGTGCCAGCTCACCCCCCGGGACAGCAAAGAACGAGCAGTACTTC. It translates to CASSPPGTAKNEQYF.

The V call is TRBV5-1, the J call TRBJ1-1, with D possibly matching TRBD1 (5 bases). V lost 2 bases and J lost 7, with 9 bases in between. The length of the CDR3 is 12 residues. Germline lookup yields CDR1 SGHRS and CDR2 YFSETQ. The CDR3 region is CASSFQGGEAFF. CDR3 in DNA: TGCGCCAGCAGCTTCCAGGGAGGTGAAGCTTTCTTT.

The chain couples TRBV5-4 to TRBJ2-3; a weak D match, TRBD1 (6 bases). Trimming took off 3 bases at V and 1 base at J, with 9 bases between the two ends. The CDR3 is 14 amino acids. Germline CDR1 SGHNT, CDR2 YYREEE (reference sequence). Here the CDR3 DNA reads TGTGCCAGCAGCTCCCGGACAGGCACAGATACGCAGTATTTT. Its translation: CASSSRTGTDTQYF.